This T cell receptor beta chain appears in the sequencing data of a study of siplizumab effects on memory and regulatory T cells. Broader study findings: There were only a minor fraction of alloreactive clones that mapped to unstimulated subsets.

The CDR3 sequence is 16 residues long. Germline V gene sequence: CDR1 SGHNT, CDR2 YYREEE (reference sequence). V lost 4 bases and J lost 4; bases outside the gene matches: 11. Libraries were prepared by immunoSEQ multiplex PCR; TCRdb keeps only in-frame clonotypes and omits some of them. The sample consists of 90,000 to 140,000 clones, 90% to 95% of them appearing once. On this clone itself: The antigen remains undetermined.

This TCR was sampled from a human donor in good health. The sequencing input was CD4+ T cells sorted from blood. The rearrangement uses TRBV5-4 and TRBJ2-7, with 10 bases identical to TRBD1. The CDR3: CASSKTRDRGGYEQYF. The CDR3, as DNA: TGTGCCAGCAGCAAAACCCGGGACAGGGGAGGATACGAGCAGTACTTC.